A single sample gave rise to the 28 T cell receptor beta chains below, sequenced in a study of blood T cell repertoires in COVID-19. Sequencing was performed with immunoSEQ multiplex PCR; in TCRdb, only in-frame clones are kept and a portion is missing. The data show 65,000 to 85,000 clones, 85% to 90% seen once. Sequences were obtained from peripheral blood. The receptors were gathered from a man aged 45-60 years with acute or convalescent COVID-19.

This clone has just one count. V and J are TRBV6-6 and TRBJ1-2, with a weak D call TRBD1 (6 bases). V lost 6 bases, J lost 4 bases, and 18 bases lay in between. Germline V lookup: CDR1 MNHNY, CDR2 SVGAGI (reference sequence). This CDR3 contains 15 residues. The CDR3: CASSPSQGSVYGYTF. The CDR3 DNA reads as TGTGCCAGCAGCCCCTCTCAGGGGAGTGTCTATGGCTACACCTTC.

The V gene is TRBV6-2 or TRBV6-3, the J gene TRBJ2-7; no clear D gene. Germline loops: CDR1 MNHEY, CDR2 SVGEGT. The CDR3 extends over 11 amino acids. V was trimmed by 5 bases and J by 7 bases, leaving 9 bases between them. CDR3 sequence (DNA): TGTGCCAGCAGTCGAGGCCGGGAGCAGTACTTC. Amino acid sequence: CASSRGREQYF.

This clone was observed a single time. The gene calls are TRBV28 and TRBJ2-7, with 11 bases identical to TRBD2. Trimming cost V 6 bases and J 9 bases; bases outside gene matches: 4. Germline-derived CDR1 and CDR2 are MDHEN and SYDVKM. The CDR3 loop spans 12 amino acids. CDR3 region: CASSQLAGVQYV. The CDR3 DNA reads TGTGCCAGCAGCCAACTAGCGGGAGTGCAGTACGTC.

J is TRBJ2-5 and V is TRBV6-1; 7 positions agree with TRBD1. The CDR3 sequence is 17 residues long. Germline assignment: CDR1 MNHNS and CDR2 SASEGT. V shed 3 bases and J 4 bases; nucleotides not matched to a gene: 14. Here the CDR3 reads CASSDRTGTLERETQYF. The DNA of the CDR3 is TGTGCCAGCAGTGACCGGACAGGCACCCTAGAACGAGAGACCCAGTACTTC.

The chain couples TRBV28 to TRBJ1-1; D is perhaps TRBD1 (6 bases). The CDR3 runs 16 residues. Trimming pared 7 bases from V and 5 bases from J, leaving 23 bases between. The germline gives CDR1 MDHEN, CDR2 SYDVKM. CDR3 residues: CASNSPPLGGRTEAFF. The CDR3 DNA follows: TGTGCCAGCAACTCCCCCCCCCTTGGGGGCAGGACTGAAGCTTTCTTT.

The V and J genes are TRBV5-1 and TRBJ2-1; 8 bases are a match to TRBD1. The CDR3 sequence is 14 residues long. Germline-derived CDR1 and CDR2 are SGHRS and YFSETQ. The trim removed 5 bases at V and 5 bases at J, leaving 6 bases unmatched. The CDR3 region has the DNA TGCGCCAGCAGGCAGGGGACAGGTCACAATGAGCAGTTCTTC. It translates to CASRQGTGHNEQFF.

The rearrangement joins TRBV4-2 to TRBJ2-1; 12 bases align to TRBD2. The germline CDR1 and CDR2 sequences are LGHNA and YNFKEQ. The CDR3 runs to 16 residues. V lost 2 bases, J lost 8 bases, and 7 bases stayed unmatched. The CDR3 coding sequence is TGTGCCAGCAGCCAAAGACTAGCGGGAGAAAACTATGAGCAGTTCTTC. Its translation is CASSQRLAGENYEQFF.

The chain uses TRBV2 and TRBJ2-7, with 12 bases identical to TRBD2. Germline lookup yields CDR1 SNHLY and CDR2 FYNNEI. This CDR3 spans 14 amino acids. V trimming: 3 bases; J trimming: 7 bases; junction bases outside the gene matches: 4. CDR3 in amino acids: CASSDGLAGREQYF. The CDR3, as DNA: TGTGCCAGCAGTGACGGACTAGCGGGAAGGGAGCAGTACTTC.

V and J are TRBV28 and TRBJ1-4; no reliable D call. CDR3 length: 12 residues. Trimming removed 3 bases at V and 8 bases at J, with 7 bases between. Germline lookup yields CDR1 MDHEN and CDR2 SYDVKM. The CDR3 here is CASSLLAEKLFF. CDR3 DNA: TGTGCCAGCAGTTTGTTAGCAGAAAAACTGTTTTTT. The full variable domain, its missing parts supplied by reference TRBV28 and TRBJ1-4, is DVKVTQSSRYLVKRTGEKVFLECVQDMDHENMFWYRQDPGLGLRLIYFSYDVKMKEKGDIPEGYSVSREKKERFSLILESASTNQTSMYLCASSLLAEKLFFGSGTQLSVL.

The CDR3 DNA sequence: TGTGCCAGCACTATTAGTGTCGGTGAAAAACTGTTTTTT. It codes for CASTISVGEKLFF. The J gene is TRBJ1-4, the V gene TRBV6-5; D is ambiguous. CDR1 is MNHEY and CDR2 is SVGAGI in the germline V gene. V was shortened by 7 bases and J by 7 bases, with 13 bases between the two germline ends. This CDR3 is built from 13 residues.

The table lists this clone with a count of one. The chain recombines TRBV15 with TRBJ2-1, with 10 bases matching TRBD2. V lost 4 bases, J lost 9 bases, and 9 bases stayed unmatched. The CDR3 loop spans 15 amino acids. Germline CDR1 reads LNHNV; CDR2 reads YYDKDF (reference sequence). The CDR3 here is CATSTRASGSPEQFF. CDR3 sequence (DNA): TGTGCCACCAGCACCAGGGCTAGCGGGAGCCCTGAGCAGTTCTTC.

The chain joins TRBV3-1 (or the pseudogene TRBV3-2) to TRBJ2-3; D gene ambiguous. This CDR3 spans 12 amino acids. Between the trimmed V and J ends, which lost 3 bases and 5 bases, there was a span of 6 bases. Germline V gives CDR1 LGHDT, CDR2 YNNKEL (reference sequence). The CDR3 protein is CASSQLGDTQYF. Here the CDR3 DNA reads TGTGCCAGCAGCCAGCTCGGAGATACGCAGTATTTT.

The chain carries TRBV27 and TRBJ1-5; D is ambiguous. Germline CDR1 MNHEY, CDR2 SMNVEV (reference sequence). V was clipped by 3 bases and J by 2 bases, with 8 bases between them. The CDR3 has 14 residues. CDR3 nucleotides: TGTGCCAGCAGTTTTGGAAGCGGCAATCAGCCCCAGCATTTT. Translation gives CASSFGSGNQPQHF.

The V and J genes are TRBV19 and TRBJ1-5, with D maybe TRBD1 (5 bases). From germline, CDR1 is LNHDA and CDR2 SQIVND (reference sequence). The V end was cut by 7 bases, the J end by 6 bases, with 13 bases between. The CDR3 runs to 13 residues. CDR3 sequence: CASNKGRAQPQHF. Written as DNA, the CDR3 is TGTGCCAGTAACAAGGGCAGGGCTCAGCCCCAGCATTTT.

The chain has TRBV15 and TRBJ2-1; 7 nucleotides align to TRBD2. This CDR3 contains 14 residues. The trim removed 9 bases at V and 13 bases at J, leaving 18 bases unmatched. The germline gives CDR1 LNHNV, CDR2 YYDKDF (reference sequence). In DNA, the CDR3 is TGTGCCACAGGGTGGGACTACTCATTGTTTAACCAGTTCTTC. Its translation: CATGWDYSLFNQFF.

The rearrangement joins TRBV29-1 to TRBJ1-1; TRBD1 agrees at 7 bases. CDR1 and CDR2 (germline): SQVTM, ANQGSEA. CDR3 length: 13 amino acids. The V and J ends lost 5 bases and 4 bases, in that order; junction bases with no gene match: 7. CDR3 protein: CSVPGGAGTEAFF. In DNA, the CDR3 is TGCAGCGTTCCAGGGGGAGCGGGCACTGAAGCTTTCTTT.

The chain joins TRBV6-6 to TRBJ2-1, with 8 bases fitting TRBD2. This CDR3 has 14 residues. Germline CDR1 MNHNY, CDR2 SVGAGI (reference sequence). The ends lost 6 bases at V and 5 bases at J; junction bases unmatched: 6. The CDR3: CASSAGTRDNEQFF. The CDR3 bases are TGTGCCAGCAGCGCCGGGACTAGAGACAATGAGCAGTTCTTC.

CDR3 bases: TGTGCCAGCAGCAAAGGGTTAAGCGGCTCCTACAATGAGCAGTTCTTC. Its protein is CASSKGLSGSYNEQFF. The rearrangement uses TRBV21-1 and TRBJ2-1; whether TRBD2, the table's D call, matches the DNA was not checked. TRBV21-1 is a pseudogene locus. The CDR3 length is 16 residues.

This CDR3 reads CASSYGGNTIYF. CDR3 coding DNA: TGTGCCAGCAGTTACGGTGGAAACACCATATATTTT. The chain links TRBV12-3 or TRBV12-4 to TRBJ1-3, with D unresolved. V gave up 4 bases and J gave up 3 bases, with 4 bases separating them. CDR3 size: 12 residues.

The chain carries TRBV24-1 and TRBJ1-2; 7 bases are a match to TRBD1. V dropped 3 bases and J dropped 3; count of bases not matched to a gene: 9. The CDR3 is made up of 16 amino acids. Germline V CDR1 and CDR2: KGHDR, SFDVKD. The CDR3 sequence is CATSDPEGAADYGYTF. CDR3 DNA sequence: TGTGCCACCAGTGATCCTGAGGGGGCGGCAGACTATGGCTACACCTTC.

J is TRBJ2-1 and V is TRBV21-1; TRBD2 is taken as the D call from the table, unchecked against the DNA. TRBV21-1 is a pseudogene segment. This CDR3 region has 18 residues. The CDR3 sequence is CASSIPSGISLGYNEQFF. The CDR3 bases are TGTGCCAGCAGCATTCCTAGCGGGATTTCTTTGGGCTACAATGAGCAGTTCTTC.

The chain carries TRBV30 and TRBJ1-2; 8 bases are a match to TRBD1. The J segment lost 6 bases and the V segment lost 0 bases, leaving 9 bases of the junction unmatched. The CDR3 is 15 amino acids. In germline, CDR1 is GTSNPN, CDR2 SVGIG (reference sequence). The CDR3 loop reads CAWSVTGQGAHGYTF. The DNA for the CDR3 is TGTGCCTGGAGTGTGACAGGGCAGGGGGCTCATGGCTACACCTTC.

The J gene is TRBJ2-1, the V gene TRBV5-6; 14 bases align to TRBD2. The junction had 3 bases not matched to a gene; V was cut back by 2 bases and J by 8 bases. There are 15 residues in the CDR3. Germline V gene sequence: CDR1 SGHDT, CDR2 YYEEEE. CDR3 nucleotide sequence: TGTGCCAGCAGCTTTGGACTAGCGGGGGGAGATGAGCAGTTCTTC. Residues: CASSFGLAGGDEQFF. The full variable domain, in which reference TRBV5-6 and TRBJ2-1 provide the parts outside the CDR3, is DAGVTQSPTHLIKTRGQQVTLRCSPKSGHDTVSWYQQALGQGPQFIFQYYEEEERQRGNFPDRFSGHQFPNYSSELNVNALLLGDSALYLCASSFGLAGGDEQFFGPGTRLTVL.

This clone was observed once. The chain combines TRBV6-4 with TRBJ1-1, with 8 bases lining up with TRBD1. CDR1 and CDR2 from the germline V gene are MRHNA and SNTAGT. The CDR3 consists of 15 residues. With 6 bases clipped from V and 3 bases from J, the junction kept 9 bases outside the gene matches. CDR3 nucleotides: TGTGCCAGCAGGAAACAGGGGGTTGGGGACACTGAAGCTTTCTTT. It specifies CASRKQGVGDTEAFF.

The V gene is TRBV4-1, the J gene TRBJ2-4; TRBD1 aligns across 10 bases. Trimming cost V 0 bases and J 4 bases; bases outside gene matches: 6. Germline CDR1 and CDR2: MGHRA and YSYEKL. The CDR3 contains 17 residues. The CDR3 DNA reads TGCGCCAGCAGCCAAGATGGAGACAGGGGGCGAAAAAACATTCAGTACTTC. It translates to CASSQDGDRGRKNIQYF.

The chain links TRBV6-6 to TRBJ1-1; D remains unclear. Germline loops: CDR1 MNHNY, CDR2 SVGAGI (reference sequence). Trimming took 8 bases from V and 1 from J, leaving 14 bases between them. This CDR3 region has 14 residues. The CDR3: CASGRLSRNTEAFF. The CDR3 DNA is TGTGCCAGCGGGCGATTGAGTCGGAACACTGAAGCTTTCTTT.

The chain joins TRBV12-3 or TRBV12-4 to TRBJ1-5; TRBD1 might be the D (6 bases). With 5 bases removed from V and 4 bases from J, the gap between germline ends came to 9 bases. This CDR3 is built from 13 residues. The CDR3 nucleotides are TGTGCCAGCAGTCAGGGGAAGAATCAGCCCCAGCATTTT. Translation: CASSQGKNQPQHF.

DNA of the CDR3: TGTGCCAGCACCGAGACAGGGGGTTCTCATAGCAATCAGCCCCAGCATTTT. It specifies CASTETGGSHSNQPQHF. V is TRBV2 and J is TRBJ1-5, with TRBD1 matching 9 bases. This CDR3 region has 17 residues. The junction had 10 bases not matched to a gene; V was cut back by 7 bases and J by 0 bases. Per the germline V gene, CDR1 is SNHLY and CDR2 is FYNNEI.